This is a list of T cell receptor beta chains from one sample in a study of regulatory T cells in long-lasting Graves disease. MiXCR, applied by TCRdb to the multiplex PCR reads, yields one record per CDR3 protein. This repertoire shows roughly 610,000 distinct CDR3 sequences, about 16% found once; its top ten account for about 12%. The same data also contributed to another study, on T cells in Graves' hyperthyroidism and ophthalmopathy.

The input for sequencing was peripheral blood mononuclear cells (PBMCs), taken at new diagnosis, from a patient treated with antithyroid drugs. Source of these receptors: a man aged 18 to 35 with Graves disease. Both conserved end residues are part of each CDR3. D genes are given only for firm matches. Clone size appears in some rows only: once, few, many, or a class for an expanded clone.

clone_size j_call d_call cdr3_length v_call cdr3_nt cdr3_aa
many TRBJ2-2 . 14 TRBV10-3 TGTGCCACCACCCGGGGCGCCTGGGGCGGGGAGCTGTTTTTT CATTRGAWGGELFF
many TRBJ2-1 . 15 TRBV7-9 TGTGCCAGCATCTTAGGGCAGCGTAAGGGGAATGAGCAGTTCTTC CASILGQRKGNEQFF
. TRBJ1-3 . 16 TRBV18 TGTGCCAGCTCACCAAACTCGCCGGGTTCTGGAAACACCATATATTTT CASSPNSPGSGNTIYF
many TRBJ2-7 TRBD2 15 TRBV7-2 TGTGCCAGCAGCACTAGCGGGAGCCTCTCCTACGAGCAGTACTTC CASSTSGSLSYEQYF
few TRBJ2-5 . 14 TRBV7-9 TGTGCCAGCAGCTTGCCTAAGGGTCAAGAGACCCAGTACTTC CASSLPKGQETQYF
many TRBJ2-7 . 13 TRBV20-1 TGCAGTGCTAGGACAGACCCTTCCTACGAGCAGTACTTC CSARTDPSYEQYF
. TRBJ2-1 . 19 TRBV20-1 TGCAGTGCTAGGCCAGACCCAGTATTGAGGGTAAGCTCCTACAATGAGCAGTTCTTC CSARPDPVLRVSSYNEQFF
. TRBJ1-1 . 15 TRBV5-1 TGCGCCAGCAGCCGGCGTCGGACGGCGAACACTGAAGCTTTCTTT CASSRRRTANTEAFF
many TRBJ1-1 . 17 TRBV5-1 TGCGCCAGCAGCATCGGACAGTTAAGTCGCATGAACACTGAAGCTTTCTTT CASSIGQLSRMNTEAFF
. TRBJ2-7 . 15 TRBV4-2 TGTGCCAGCAGCCAAGTCGATAGGGACAATGGGGAGCAGTACTTC CASSQVDRDNGEQYF
few TRBJ2-7 TRBD2 15 TRBV6-1 TGTGCCAGCAGTCCTGGAGCGGGGGAAACCTACGAGCAGTACTTC CASSPGAGETYEQYF
few TRBJ1-3 . 20 TRBV3-1 TGTGCCAGCAGCCAAGATTTGAGCGGGGAGGGCCCGAGCTCTGGAAACACCATATATTTT CASSQDLSGEGPSSGNTIYF
few TRBJ2-3 . 17 TRBV6-9 TGTGCCAGCAGTTACCAGGGTCGGCGGGTCGCTTCGGGGGCGCAGTATTTT CASSYQGRRVASGAQYF
few TRBJ1-2 . 12 TRBV9 TGTGCCAGCAGCGTAGTCGAAGGGGGCTACACCTTC CASSVVEGGYTF
. TRBJ2-2 TRBD2 15 TRBV5-1 TGCGCCAGCAGCCCCCGGACTAGCGTTGCCGGGGAGCTGTTTTTT CASSPRTSVAGELFF
many TRBJ2-5 . 12 TRBV29-1 TGCAGCGTTGAGGTTTTGGGGGAGACCCAGTACTTC CSVEVLGETQYF
. TRBJ2-6 TRBD1 17 TRBV29-1 TGCAGCGTTGGTATATGGGACAGGGGGACTGGGGCCAACGTCCTGACTTTC CSVGIWDRGTGANVLTF
few TRBJ2-1 . 12 TRBV20-1 TGCAGTGCTAACCTAGAAAGAGGTGAGCAGTTCTTC CSANLERGEQFF
. TRBJ2-7 . 13 TRBV5-1 TGCGCCAGCAGCGGGAACAGGGAGTCAGAGCAGTACTTC CASSGNRESEQYF
few TRBJ2-5 TRBD2 18 TRBV11-3 TGTGCCAGCAGCGCTGGGACTAGCGGGAGGGCCCCCTTTGGGACCCAGTACTTC CASSAGTSGRAPFGTQYF
many TRBJ2-1 . 15 TRBV3-1 TGTGCCAGCAGCCCCACCCAGATCTCCTACAATGAGCAGTTCTTC CASSPTQISYNEQFF
. TRBJ1-5 . 14 TRBV9 TGTGCCAGCAGCGTAGCTGAGGTTTTAGGGCCCCAGCATTTT CASSVAEVLGPQHF
many TRBJ2-7 . 16 TRBV19 TGTGCCAGTAGTTCGTTCTCGCGGGCCTACACACACGAGCAGTACTTC CASSSFSRAYTHEQYF
many TRBJ2-7 TRBD1 13 TRBV2 TGTGCCAGCTCCGGACAGGGGGAGGGCGAGCAGTACTTC CASSGQGEGEQYF
few TRBJ1-4 TRBD1 16 TRBV7-9 TGTGCCAGCAGCCACCGGGACAGGACAACTAATGAAAAACTGTTTTTT CASSHRDRTTNEKLFF
many TRBJ1-5 . 14 TRBV6-1 TGTGCCAGCAGAGCGACAGGCCCAAATCAGCCCCAGCATTTT CASRATGPNQPQHF
. TRBJ2-5 . 15 TRBV7-9 TGTGCCAGCAGCTCTGACAGCCCGTTTCAAGAGACCCAGTACTTC CASSSDSPFQETQYF
many TRBJ2-5 TRBD1 15 TRBV27 TGTGCCAGCAGCGCTCGGGACAGGGGATGGGAGACCCAGTACTTC CASSARDRGWETQYF
many TRBJ1-2 . 15 TRBV10-3 TGTGCCATCAGTACATCACAGGGAAGGAGAGATGGCTACACCTTC CAISTSQGRRDGYTF
few TRBJ1-1 TRBD1 13 TRBV27 TGTGCCAGCAGCCCGACAGGGGTTCATGAAGCTTTCTTT CASSPTGVHEAFF
many TRBJ1-2 TRBD1 14 TRBV20-1 TGCAGTGCTAGAGTTCAGGGGGCATGGTATGGCTACACCTTC CSARVQGAWYGYTF
. TRBJ2-5 . 17 TRBV4-1 TGCGCCAGCAGCCACGCCCACAAGGGAAGGGGTCAAGAGACCCAGTACTTC CASSHAHKGRGQETQYF
many TRBJ2-4 TRBD2 16 TRBV13 TGTGCCAGCAGCCTCCAGACTAGCGGGAGAGGAGACATTCAGTACTTC CASSLQTSGRGDIQYF
many TRBJ2-1 . 15 TRBV5-1 TGTGCCAGCAGCTTGGCCAGGGAAACTAACAATGAGCAGTTCTTC CASSLARETNNEQFF
many TRBJ1-1 TRBD1 13 TRBV2 TGTGCCAGCAGCCGGGACAGCTCCACTGAAGCTTTCTTT CASSRDSSTEAFF
many TRBJ2-7 . 19 TRBV7-3 TGTGCCAGCAGCTTAAAGGGGGCTAGCGGAGCCGTTTCGATCTACGAGCAGTACTTC CASSLKGASGAVSIYEQYF
many TRBJ1-6 TRBD1 15 TRBV28 TGTGCCAGCAGTTTAACAGGGGCCTGGAATTCACCCCTCCACTTT CASSLTGAWNSPLHF
few TRBJ2-7 . 16 TRBV20-1 TGCAGTGCTAGAGAAACTCGACATAGCGGATCCTACGAGCAGTACTTC CSARETRHSGSYEQYF
few TRBJ2-7 TRBD2 15 TRBV20-1 TGCAGTGCCACTCGCCTACTAGCGAGGACCTACGAGCAGTACTTC CSATRLLARTYEQYF
many TRBJ1-1 . 13 TRBV5-5 TGCGCCAGCAGCTCCGTCAGGGCGGATGAAGCTTTCTTT CASSSVRADEAFF
few TRBJ2-1 TRBD1 17 TRBV7-9 TGTGCCAGCAGCTTAGCAAGGGGGCAGGCGACTGACAATGAGCAGTTCTTC CASSLARGQATDNEQFF
. TRBJ2-5 . 12 TRBV19 TGTGCCAGTAGGGGCGGGATGGAGACCCAGTACTTC CASRGGMETQYF
many TRBJ2-7 . 11 TRBV20-1 TGCAGTGCTAGGCGGGATTACGAGCAGTACTTC CSARRDYEQYF
many TRBJ2-7 TRBD1 13 TRBV28 TGTGCCAGCGGACAGGGAAGCGGCTACGAGCAGTACTTC CASGQGSGYEQYF
few TRBJ2-3 . 13 TRBV20-1 TGCAGTGCTAGGGGGCCGGGGGCAGATACGCAGTATTTT CSARGPGADTQYF
few TRBJ2-4 . 16 TRBV28 TGTGCCAGCAGTTCCGACGGAATCCTAGCCAAAAACATTCAGTACTTC CASSSDGILAKNIQYF
many TRBJ2-3 . 13 TRBV11-1 TGTGCCAGCAGCGGTAGTCTGACAGATACGCAGTATTTT CASSGSLTDTQYF
many TRBJ2-5 TRBD2 17 TRBV6-1 TGTGCCAGCAGTGAAGAGACTAGCGGGAGGGCCGAGGAGACCCAGTACTTC CASSEETSGRAEETQYF